The present entry profiles one T cell receptor beta chain with its context. As originally analysed: Counts of nucleated cells, estimated from reference gene primer amplification, were obtained. Profiled with immunoSEQ multiplex PCR; TCRdb holds only in-frame clones, not every one. Clone size and the V and J calls come from that table; the DNA yielded D and trimming. This table holds 150,000 to 200,000 clones, roughly four fifths found once. This sample was included in a study of blood T cell repertoires in COVID-19. At the level of the study: Nucleic acid was either cDNA or gDNA, and it came from T cells, B-cell-depleted T cells, or PBMCs.

V lost 5 bases and J lost 5, with 16 bases in between. This CDR3 is 15 amino acids long. The germline V gene has CDR1 SEHNR and CDR2 FQNEAQ (reference sequence). The V gene is TRBV7-9, the J gene TRBJ1-5; maybe TRBD1 (6 bases). This TCR derives from a human donor in a cohort sampled during active COVID-19. The source material was peripheral blood. Here the CDR3 DNA reads TGTGCCAGCAGCACCGCCCCAGGGGAAGATCAGCCCCAGCATTTT. The encoded protein is CASSTAPGEDQPQHF.